The 31 T cell receptor beta chains presented below share a single source sample, sequenced in a study of CD8+CD57+ T cells in acquired aplastic anemia (dated by TCRdb to between 2017 and 2018). For sequencing, an Illumina HiSeq 2000 was employed. Genomic DNA was used as template for profiling of TCR beta VDJ combinations and CDR3 sequences. In TCRdb, the public reads were trimmed at Q25 with fastp and aligned with MiXCR, with productive beta chains retained. When rows share a CDR3 protein, they turn into one entry using the most common DNA and genes. Across this sample there are around 150,000 distinct CDR3 sequences, with 47% seen only once. The top ten hold less than 3% of the sample. Patients chosen for sequencing had shown expansion of CD8+CD57+ cells by flow cytometry. Input material: sorted CD4+, CD8+, or CD8+CD57+ T cells (not recorded which) from PBMCs. These TCRs come from a human donor with aplastic anemia.

J is TRBJ1-5 and V is TRBV19; D unclear. Trimming removed 5 bases at V and 5 bases at J, with 10 bases between. Germline V CDR1 and CDR2: LNHDA, SQIVND (reference sequence). The CDR3 contains 13 residues. The CDR3 reads CASSWEPDQPQHF. CDR3 nucleotides: TGTGCCAGTAGTTGGGAGCCGGATCAGCCCCAGCATTTT. Based on the CDR3 plus reference TRBV19 and TRBJ1-5, the full variable domain is DGGITQSPKYLFRKEGQNVTLSCEQNLNHDAMYWYRQDPGQGLRLIYYSQIVNDFQKGDIAEGYSVSREKKESFPLTVTSAQKNPTAFYLCASSWEPDQPQHFGDGTRLSIL.

This clonotype came up many times. The chain joins TRBV6-1 to TRBJ2-7, with 8 bases identical to TRBD1. V dropped 5 bases and J dropped 8; count of bases not matched to a gene: 11. The CDR3 totals 14 residues. CDR1 is MNHNS, CDR2 SASEGT, per germline. This chain's CDR3 is CASSTGTGETKQYF. The CDR3 DNA is TGTGCCAGCAGTACCGGGACAGGAGAAACCAAGCAGTACTTC.

The chain joins TRBV25-1 to TRBJ2-7, with D perhaps TRBD1 (6 bases). This CDR3 region has 15 residues. Trimming cost V 1 base and J 5 bases, with 15 bases left between them. From germline, CDR1 is MGHDK and CDR2 SYGVNS. In DNA form, the CDR3 reads TGTGCCAGCAGTGAATCGTTTCAGGGGATCGACGAGCAGTACTTC. Encoded protein: CASSESFQGIDEQYF.

For this clonotype: A single base separates this from a much larger clone, so it may be a read error. J is TRBJ1-2 and V is TRBV30, with D unresolved. The CDR3 has 10 residues. Trimming left V 7 bases short and J 5 bases short, with 8 bases between. Germline CDR1 is GTSNPN and CDR2 is SVGIG (reference sequence). CDR3 coding DNA: TGTGCCTCGAACAAGTATGGCTACACCTTC. It codes for CASNKYGYTF.

This clonotype has a count of ten or more. The V gene is TRBV12-3 or TRBV12-4, the J gene TRBJ1-6; TRBD1 is a possible D gene (5 bases). Trimming cost V 6 bases and J 8 bases, with 14 bases left between them. CDR3 length: 14 residues. Here the CDR3 DNA reads TGTGCCAGCAGGACCGGGACGGTAGATTCACCCCTCCACTTT. Translating it yields CASRTGTVDSPLHF.

The J gene is TRBJ2-7, the V gene TRBV20-1, with D perhaps assigned TRBD1 or TRBD2 (5 bases each). Looked up from germline, CDR1 is DFQATT and CDR2 is SNEGSKA (reference sequence). This CDR3 comprises 15 residues. Deletions cut 0 bases from V and 0 bases from J, with 12 bases between. CDR3 DNA sequence: TGCAGTGCTAGAGATCACGGGACCAGCTCCTACGAGCAGTACTTC. Amino acid sequence: CSARDHGTSSYEQYF.

This chain connects TRBV11-1 to TRBJ2-1; 12 bases are a match to TRBD2. CDR1 is SGHAT and CDR2 is FQDESV in the germline V gene (reference sequence). The CDR3 totals 15 residues. V shed 5 bases and J 5 bases; nucleotides not matched to a gene: 4. Here the CDR3 reads CASSLRLAGDNEQFF. As DNA, the CDR3 is TGTGCCAGCAGCCTAAGACTAGCGGGGGACAATGAGCAGTTCTTC.

To note about this clonotype: Being one base from a much bigger clone, this may be a read error. V gene TRBV5-1 combines with J gene TRBJ1-1; D unresolved. CDR3 size: 14 residues. CDR1 SGHRS and CDR2 YFSETQ come from the germline V gene. The CDR3: CASSYTSENTGAFF. CDR3 nucleotides: TGCGCCAGCAGCTATACTTCCGAGAACACTGGAGCTTTCTTT.

The chain links TRBV24-1 to TRBJ2-1; unclear D gene. CDR1 and CDR2 (germline): KGHDR, SFDVKD. The CDR3 has 13 amino acids. With 4 bases removed from V and 6 bases from J, the gap between germline ends came to 9 bases. CDR3 sequence reads: CATSDPLVNEQFF. The CDR3 nucleotides read TGTGCCACCAGTGACCCTCTGGTCAATGAGCAGTTCTTC.

This clonotype was observed many times. V is TRBV11-2 and J is TRBJ2-7; D may match TRBD1 or TRBD2 (5 bases each). V lost 5 bases, J lost 13 bases, and 15 bases lay in between. Germline loops: CDR1 SGHAT, CDR2 FQNNGV. The CDR3 extends over 11 amino acids. CDR3 in amino acids: CASSQGAQVYF. The DNA for the CDR3 is TGTGCCAGCAGCCAGGGAGCACAGGTATACTTC.

This clonotype has more than one count but fewer than ten. The chain is built from TRBV29-1 and TRBJ2-7; 9 positions agree with TRBD1. The ends lost 7 bases at V and 3 bases at J; junction bases unmatched: 7. This CDR3 has 13 amino acids. In germline, CDR1 is SQVTM, CDR2 ANQGSEA. This CDR3 reads CSGAVGQGYEQYF. CDR3 in DNA: TGCAGCGGTGCGGTGGGACAGGGCTACGAGCAGTACTTC.

The chain recombines TRBV15 with TRBJ2-1; D perhaps matches TRBD1 (5 bases). The DNA end is more similar to TRBJ2-7, so the J call may be wrong. Germline V gene sequence: CDR1 LNHNV, CDR2 YYDKDF (reference sequence). CDR3 size: 16 residues. DNA for the CDR3: TGTGCCACCAGCAGTACCTCAGGCAGGGCTTACAATGAGCAGTACTTC. Translation gives CATSSTSGRAYNEQYF.

The chain is built from TRBV28 and TRBJ2-6, with 8 bases fitting TRBD2. V trimming: 1 base; J trimming: 0 bases; junction bases outside the gene matches: 8. CDR1 and CDR2 from the germline V gene are MDHEN and SYDVKM. The CDR3 is 19 amino acids. CDR3 in amino acids: CASSLLALAGPSGANVLTF. In DNA, the CDR3 is TGTGCCAGCAGTTTATTAGCGTTAGCGGGGCCCTCTGGGGCCAACGTCCTGACTTTC.

This clonotype was seen repeatedly, ten times or more. The rearrangement joins TRBV5-4 to TRBJ2-2; D gene ambiguous. The CDR3 covers 15 residues. Germline CDR1 is SGHNT and CDR2 is YYREEE (reference sequence). Trimming took 0 bases from V and 2 from J, leaving 8 bases between them. The CDR3 nucleotides are TGTGCCAGCAGCTTGGCGGGCCTTAACACCGGGGAGCTGTTTTTT. It codes for CASSLAGLNTGELFF.

This clonotype was seen many times. This chain joins TRBV6-6 and TRBJ2-5, with unresolved D. V lost 0 bases, J lost 5 bases, and 1 base lay in between. The CDR3 is 11 amino acids. Germline CDR1 MNHNY, CDR2 SVGAGI (reference sequence). CDR3 protein: CASSYSETQYF. CDR3 bases: TGTGCCAGCAGTTACTCCGAGACCCAGTACTTC.

The chain carries TRBV7-8 and TRBJ2-7; 10 bases fit TRBD2. CDR1 is SGHVS and CDR2 is FQNEAQ in the germline V gene. This CDR3 has 14 residues. Trimming took 2 bases from V and 4 from J; bases not matched to a gene: 2. The CDR3 sequence is CASSLLAGVYEQYF. The CDR3 DNA reads as TGTGCCAGCAGCTTACTAGCGGGAGTATACGAGCAGTACTTC. The full variable domain, rest sourced from reference TRBV7-8 and TRBJ2-7, is GAGVSQSPRYKVAKRGQDVALRCDPISGHVSLFWYQQALGQGPEFLTYFQNEAQLDKSGLPSDRFFAERPEGSVSTLKIQRTQQEDSAVYLCASSLLAGVYEQYFGPGTRLTVT.

This chain uses TRBV2 with TRBJ1-1; D not resolved. This CDR3 spans 14 amino acids. V was shortened by 7 bases and J by 1 base, with 13 bases between the two germline ends. Looked up from germline, CDR1 is SNHLY and CDR2 is FYNNEI. This CDR3 reads CASTLRIGNTEAFF. The CDR3 DNA is TGTGCCAGCACCCTCAGGATAGGGAACACTGAAGCTTTCTTT.

J is TRBJ1-2 and V is TRBV10-1, with 8 positions matching TRBD1. Trimming removed 2 bases from V and 1 base from J; junction bases left unmatched: 9. Germline lookup yields CDR1 WNHNN and CDR2 SYGVQD (reference sequence). The CDR3 spans 17 residues. The CDR3 nucleotides read TGCGCCAGCAGTGAGCTGACAGGGGTACTAATTAACTATGGCTACACCTTC. Encoded protein: CASSELTGVLINYGYTF.

Many counts were recorded for this clonotype. This rearrangement joins TRBV24-1 to TRBJ2-1, with D perhaps TRBD1 (6 bases). Looked up from germline, CDR1 is KGHDR and CDR2 is SFDVKD. Between the trimmed V and J ends, which lost 9 bases and 2 bases, there was a span of 10 bases. The CDR3 loop spans 13 amino acids. The CDR3 DNA reads as TGTGCCACCCAGCAGGGGCCCTACAATGAGCAGTTCTTC. It encodes CATQQGPYNEQFF.

The chain has TRBV9 and TRBJ1-3; D not resolved. Germline CDR1 and CDR2: SGDLS and YYNGEE. The CDR3 length is 16 residues. Trimming took 4 bases from V and 0 from J, leaving 14 bases between them. The CDR3 region has the DNA TGTGCCAGCAGCCCGAACAGAGACCCCTCTGGAAACACCATATATTTT. Protein product: CASSPNRDPSGNTIYF.

The CDR3 sequence: CASSYAGLAVNEQFF. The CDR3 DNA sequence: TGTGCCAGCAGTTACGCGGGACTAGCGGTCAATGAGCAGTTCTTC. V is TRBV6-5 and J is TRBJ2-1; TRBD2 agrees at 11 bases. Trimming cost V 2 bases and J 6 bases; bases outside gene matches: 3. Germline CDR1 MNHEY, CDR2 SVGAGI. There are 15 residues in the CDR3.

This chain uses TRBV10-3 with TRBJ1-5; D remains ambiguous. CDR1 ENHRY and CDR2 SYGVKD come from the germline V gene. The CDR3 sequence is 14 residues long. The V end was cut by 5 bases, the J end by 4 bases, with 12 bases between. CDR3 bases: TGTGCCATCAGTACTACAGAGTGTAATCAGCCCCAGCATTTT. Translation: CAISTTECNQPQHF.

Remarks on this clonotype: The conserved phenylalanine or tryptophan is not found at the CDR3 terminus, so this likely reflects a read error. The J gene is TRBJ1-5, the V gene TRBV7-2; no definite D call. V was trimmed by 2 bases and J by 4 bases, leaving 6 bases between them. Germline V gives CDR1 SGHTA, CDR2 FQGNSA. The CDR3 loop spans 13 amino acids. The CDR3 is CASSLCSNQPQHS. The CDR3 bases are TGTGCCAGCAGCTTATGCAGTAATCAGCCCCAGCATTCT.

This chain links TRBV4-1 with TRBJ2-1; D ambiguous. Trimming shortened V by 1 base and J by 9 bases, and 7 bases separated the two germline ends. The CDR3 is 12 amino acids. Germline V CDR1 and CDR2: MGHRA, YSYEKL. The CDR3 DNA sequence: TGCGCCAGCAGCCAAGTTAATGGTGAGCAGTTCTTC. This sequence encodes CASSQVNGEQFF.

This clonotype was recorded a few times. The rearrangement joins TRBV6-1 to TRBJ2-2; D gene uncertain. The germline V gene encodes CDR1 MNHNS and CDR2 SASEGT. The CDR3 sequence is 16 residues long. V was shortened by 6 bases and J by 6 bases, with 20 bases between the two germline ends. CDR3 protein: CASSPPDIFGPGELFF. CDR3 nucleotides: TGTGCCAGCAGCCCCCCCGACATCTTTGGTCCCGGGGAGCTGTTTTTT.

The V call is TRBV30, the J call TRBJ2-7, with 11 bases lining up with TRBD2. Germline trimming cut 5 bases from V and 4 bases from J; bases unmatched to any gene: 10. CDR1 is GTSNPN, CDR2 SVGIG, per germline (reference sequence). The CDR3 covers 15 residues. The CDR3 spells CAWRTSGLVRYEQYF. DNA of the CDR3: TGTGCCTGGCGGACTAGCGGGTTGGTTAGGTACGAGCAGTACTTC.

V gene TRBV9 combines with J gene TRBJ1-1, with D unresolved. The CDR3 length is 12 residues. Germline CDR1 and CDR2: SGDLS and YYNGEE. V dropped 4 bases and J dropped 5 bases, with 9 bases sitting between them. The CDR3 nucleotides are TGTGCCAGCAGCCCGGGGAGAACTGAAGCTTTCTTT. This codes for CASSPGRTEAFF. The variable domain in full, with the rest retrieved from reference TRBV9 and TRBJ1-1, is DSGVTQTPKHLITATGQRVTLRCSPRSGDLSVYWYQQSLDQGLQFLIQYYNGEERAKGNILERFSAQQFPDLHSELNLSSLELGDSALYFCASSPGRTEAFFGQGTRLTVV.

This chain joins TRBV2 and TRBJ1-5; possibly TRBD1 for D (6 bases). V lost 4 bases and J 5 bases, leaving 12 bases between the germline ends. The CDR3 spans 14 residues. Germline V gene data show CDR1 as SNHLY and CDR2 as FYNNEI. The CDR3 sequence is CASSGGGTYQPQHF. The CDR3 DNA reads TGTGCCAGCAGTGGAGGGGGGACCTATCAGCCCCAGCATTTT.

V is TRBV7-2 and J is TRBJ2-5, with D tentatively TRBD2 (5 bases). The V end lost 5 bases, the J end lost 2 bases, and 9 bases lay between the germline ends. Germline loops: CDR1 SGHTA, CDR2 FQGNSA. The CDR3 runs to 13 residues. The chain's CDR3 is CASSTSYQETQYF. CDR3 DNA sequence: TGTGCCAGCAGCACTAGTTATCAAGAGACCCAGTACTTC.

This clonotype was found many times. The chain employs TRBV11-2 and TRBJ1-6; D is ambiguous. The CDR3 has 18 residues. CDR1 SGHAT and CDR2 FQNNGV come from the germline V gene. The V end was cut by 6 bases, the J end by 3 bases, with 21 bases between. The CDR3 sequence: CASRKALAVVNYNSPLHF. Here the CDR3 DNA reads TGTGCCAGCAGGAAGGCGCTCGCGGTGGTAAACTATAATTCACCCCTCCACTTT.

This chain joins TRBV20-1 and TRBJ2-3; 13 bases are shared with TRBD2. V lost 5 bases and J lost 2; bases outside the gene matches: 10. CDR1 and CDR2 from the germline V gene are DFQATT and SNEGSKA (reference sequence). The CDR3 has 17 amino acids. The CDR3 loop is CSALDRLAGGHTDTQYF. The CDR3 region has the DNA TGCAGTGCTTTGGATAGACTAGCGGGGGGCCACACAGATACGCAGTATTTT.